The 10 T cell receptor beta chains below come from one sample, sequenced in a study of blood T cells in healthy people across ages. PCR was performed a second time for roughly 7 to 11 cycles using a sample-barcoded 5' primer and a J-beta primer mix. MiXCR, applied by TCRdb to the 5' RACE reads, yields one record per CDR3 protein. The profile covers around 870,000 distinct CDR3 sequences, with 29% appearing a single time and 17% taken by the ten largest. The sample consisted of blood. The receptors were gathered from an elderly woman in good health.

This clonotype was counted once. A much larger clone sits a single nucleotide away, making a read error possible. This chain uses TRBV10-1 with TRBJ2-1; the D gene is possibly TRBD2 (6 bases). The V end was cut by 8 bases, the J end by 8 bases, with 10 bases between. The CDR3 is made up of 11 amino acids. CDR1 and CDR2 from the germline V gene are WNHNN and SYGVQD (reference sequence). The CDR3 region has the DNA TGCGCCAGCGGACTAACCGATGAGCAGTTCTTC. Translation: CASGLTDEQFF.

In its sample, this clonotype was seen once. V gene TRBV7-2 combines with J gene TRBJ2-7; 8 bases line up with TRBD1. The CDR3 extends over 15 amino acids. CDR1 SGHTA and CDR2 FQGNSA come from the germline V gene. Trimming cost V 5 bases and J 7 bases; bases outside gene matches: 13. The CDR3 sequence: CASSNTGTGSREQYF. The CDR3, as DNA: TGTGCCAGCAGCAATACCGGGACAGGCTCTAGGGAGCAGTACTTC.

This clonotype was seen repeatedly, ten times or more. The V call is TRBV5-1, the J call TRBJ2-1; the match to TRBD2 covers 12 bases. Per germline, CDR1 SGHRS and CDR2 YFSETQ. J gave up 7 bases and V 3 bases, and 5 bases lay outside the gene matches. The CDR3 covers 15 residues. DNA of the CDR3: TGCGCCAGCAGCTATCTAGCGGGGGGGCCTAATGAGCAGTTCTTC. It is translated as CASSYLAGGPNEQFF.

This clonotype was observed at least ten times. The chain is built from TRBV7-2 and TRBJ2-3; 9 nucleotides line up with TRBD2. CDR1 SGHTA and CDR2 FQGNSA come from the germline V gene. The CDR3 extends over 17 amino acids. Unmatched junction bases numbered 9, after V lost 0 bases and J lost 5 bases. Written as DNA, the CDR3 is TGTGCCAGCAGCTTAGCCCGCAGCGGGGGGCCTCAAGATACGCAGTATTTT. As protein: CASSLARSGGPQDTQYF. Based on the CDR3 plus reference TRBV7-2 and TRBJ2-3, the full variable domain is GAGVSQSPSNKVTEKGKDVELRCDPISGHTALYWYRQSLGQGLEFLIYFQGNSAPDKSGLPSDRFSAERTGGSVSTLTIQRTQQEDSAVYLCASSLARSGGPQDTQYFGPGTRLTVL.

This clonotype was seen only once. The genes are TRBV29-1 and TRBJ2-5; TRBD1 might be the D (6 bases). Trimming pared 4 bases from V and 3 bases from J, leaving 12 bases between. This CDR3 spans 13 amino acids. Germline V gene sequence: CDR1 SQVTM, CDR2 ANQGSEA. Written as DNA, the CDR3 is TGCAGCGTTGTAATGGGGGCGAAAGAGACCCAGTACTTC. It translates to CSVVMGAKETQYF.

This clonotype was seen many times. The genes are TRBV6-6 and TRBJ1-6, with D maybe TRBD1 (5 bases). CDR1 and CDR2 from the germline V gene are MNHNY and SVGAGI (reference sequence). V lost 2 bases to trimming and J lost 4 bases, with 12 bases between them. This CDR3 is 16 amino acids long. In nucleotides, the CDR3 is TGTGCCAGCAGTTACGGGCAGGGAACGTATAATTCACCCCTCCACTTT. Amino acid sequence: CASSYGQGTYNSPLHF.

J is TRBJ2-7 and V is TRBV28; 7 nucleotides align to TRBD1. This CDR3 has 15 residues. Germline assignment: CDR1 MDHEN and CDR2 SYDVKM. V gave up 8 bases and J gave up 2 bases; unmatched junction bases: 12. The CDR3 DNA reads TGTGCCAGCGGGGGATCGGGACAGTCAGCCTACGAGCAGTACTTC. Translating gives CASGGSGQSAYEQYF.

About this clonotype: A single base separates this from a much larger clone, so it may be a read error. This chain uses TRBV7-2 with TRBJ2-1; TRBD2 is a possible D gene (6 bases). Germline values: CDR1 SGHTA, CDR2 FQGNSA. This CDR3 has 16 amino acids. V shed 5 bases and J shed 4 bases, with 18 bases lying between them. The CDR3 DNA is TGTGCCAGCAGCCGACGAAGTCAGGGAGGATACAATGAGCAGTTCTTC. Amino acids: CASSRRSQGGYNEQFF. The full variable domain, rest sourced from reference TRBV7-2 and TRBJ2-1, is GAGVSQSPSNKVTEKGKDVELRCDPISGHTALYWYRQSLGQGLEFLIYFQGNSAPDKSGLPSDRFSAERTGGSVSTLTIQRTQQEDSAVYLCASSRRSQGGYNEQFFGPGTRLTVL.

V and J are TRBV6-2 or TRBV6-3 and TRBJ2-2; TRBD1 or TRBD2 may be the D gene (5 bases each). The CDR3 spans 15 residues. V lost 5 bases and J 5 bases, leaving 15 bases between the germline ends. The germline CDR1 and CDR2 sequences are MNHEY and SVGEGT. CDR3 DNA sequence: TGTGCCAGCAGTCGGGGCGCAGCCGGGACCGGGGAGCTGTTTTTT. As protein: CASSRGAAGTGELFF.

The CDR3 loop reads CASSPAGQAGGQTPQYF. The CDR3 DNA reads as TGTGCCAGCTCACCGGCTGGGCAGGCGGGGGGGCAAACACCGCAGTACTTC. The chain recombines TRBV18 with TRBJ2-5; 9 nucleotides line up with TRBD2. The V gene end was trimmed by 3 bases and the J gene end by 11 bases; junction bases not matched to a gene: 19. Germline loops: CDR1 KGHSH, CDR2 LQKENI. CDR3 length equals 17 residues.